Below, 4 T cell receptor beta chains from the same sample are listed, as sequenced in a study of blood T cell repertoires in COVID-19. Some clones are missing from TCRdb's copy, which holds only in-frame ones; the method was immunoSEQ multiplex PCR. The sample lists approximately 150,000 clones, roughly 80% seen once, with under 1.5% in the top ten. What was sequenced was peripheral blood. All receptors come from a man between 60 and 70 years old with acute or convalescent COVID-19.

The chain recombines TRBV11-3 with TRBJ1-6, with D hard to call. Germline values: CDR1 SGHNT, CDR2 YENEEA. This CDR3 is 13 amino acids long. The V and J ends lost 5 bases and 8 bases respectively, with 10 bases between them. The CDR3 coding sequence is TGTGCCAGCAGCCGCGGGGTCTATTCACCCCTCCACTTT. Its protein product is CASSRGVYSPLHF.

The chain employs TRBV5-1 and TRBJ2-1; 11 bases map to TRBD2. In germline, CDR1 is SGHRS, CDR2 YFSETQ. With 4 bases clipped from V and 5 bases from J, the junction kept 5 bases outside the gene matches. This CDR3 contains 15 residues. The CDR3, as DNA: TGCGCCAGCAGCAAGACTAGCGGGAACAACAATGAGCAGTTCTTC. Translated: CASSKTSGNNNEQFF.

This chain connects TRBV19 to TRBJ2-7, with D maybe TRBD1 (5 bases). V was shortened by 0 bases and J by 3 bases, with 9 bases between the two germline ends. The CDR3 is 14 residues long. Per germline, CDR1 LNHDA and CDR2 SQIVND (reference sequence). The CDR3 DNA reads TGTGCCAGTAGTATAGAGGGGCAAGTCTACGAGCAGTACTTC. Translating gives CASSIEGQVYEQYF.

This clone was seen only once. The CDR3 protein is CASSPRQFWNSPLHF. The CDR3 DNA follows: TGCGCCAGCAGTCCAAGACAGTTTTGGAATTCACCCCTCCACTTT. This chain uses TRBV10-2 with TRBJ1-6, with D possibly TRBD1 on 5 matching bases. The CDR3 contains 15 residues. V was pared by 5 bases and J by 7 bases, with 15 bases between. Germline CDR1 WSHSY, CDR2 SAAADI.